Reported below is one TCR beta chain. These data come from a study of OX40 agonist ivuxolimab in advanced cancers. In the study overall: Patients receiving dose escalation had hepatocellular carcinoma, melanoma, renal cell or head and neck cancer.

The table came from immunoSEQ multiplex PCR; TCRdb's copy has only in-frame clones and leaves some out. The table lists fewer than 90,000 clones, approximately 86% of them singletons, with 2% to 3% in the top ten. The ends lost 6 bases at V and 5 bases at J; junction bases unmatched: 9. Per germline, CDR1 SQVTM and CDR2 ANQGSEA. The CDR3 loop spans 14 amino acids. This sequence was found in an adult with an advanced solid tumor such as melanoma, head and neck, liver or kidney cancer. Sequenced material: CD4+ or CD8+ T cells sorted from blood, taken in a trial of the OX40 agonist ivuxolimab. V and J are TRBV29-1 and TRBJ2-1; 8 nucleotides agree with TRBD2. CDR3 in DNA: TGCAGCGTCGATAGCGGGGCGTACCACAATGAGCAGTTCTTC. Its protein product is CSVDSGAYHNEQFF.